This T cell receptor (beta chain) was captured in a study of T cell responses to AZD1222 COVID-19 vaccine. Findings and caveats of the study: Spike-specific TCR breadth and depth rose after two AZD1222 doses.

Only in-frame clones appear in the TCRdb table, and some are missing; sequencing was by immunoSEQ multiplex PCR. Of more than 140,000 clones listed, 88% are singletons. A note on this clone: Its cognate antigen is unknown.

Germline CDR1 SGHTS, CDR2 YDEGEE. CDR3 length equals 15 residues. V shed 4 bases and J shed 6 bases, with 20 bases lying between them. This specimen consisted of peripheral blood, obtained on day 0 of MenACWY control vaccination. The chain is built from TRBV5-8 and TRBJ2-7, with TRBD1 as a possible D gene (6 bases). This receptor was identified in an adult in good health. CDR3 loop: CASSHRDIPIGEQYF. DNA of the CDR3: TGTGCCAGCAGCCACCGGGACATACCTATCGGCGAGCAGTACTTC.